This TCR beta chain was captured by sequencing in a study of shared clonotypes between healthy human individuals. The study, taken as a whole, reports: It was the non-shared clonotypes that had lower generation probabilities than clonotypes shared by all four donors.

It was across several immunoSEQ plates that each subset's genomic DNA was evenly split. The method was immunoSEQ multiplex PCR; TCRdb's version includes in-frame clones alone and lacks a portion of them. Among millions of clones listed, about 92% were seen once. Trimming pared 6 bases from V and 0 bases from J, leaving 15 bases between. The CDR3 runs 16 residues. The germline CDR1 and CDR2 sequences are MNHEY and SMNVEV (reference sequence). The naive CD8 subset, CD45RO-negative cells positively selected for CCR7, excluded terminally differentiated effector memory CD45RA+ cells. As to this clone: Its antigen is unidentified.

The sequencing input was naive CD8+ T cells from PBMCs. V usage is TRBV27 and J usage is TRBJ1-3; D call uncertain. This sequence was found in a man aged 18 to 29 in good health. Some clones in this sample may be carry-over from other donors' samples. Here the CDR3 reads CASSSLEVGSGNTIYF. The CDR3 nucleotides are TGTGCCAGCAGCTCCCTGGAGGTCGGCTCTGGAAACACCATATATTTT.